Following are 18 T cell receptor beta chains from one sample sequenced in a study of CD8 T cells in ankylosing spondylitis. TCRdb re-analysed the 5' RACE reads in MiXCR, keeping a single row per CDR3 protein. Among roughly 440,000 distinct CDR3 sequences listed, about a sixth were seen once. For these TCRs, the target antigens are not known. Study-wide points: A motif in TCR beta, a set of 8 or 9 highly homologous variants, appeared characteristic of ankylosing spondylitis blood.

Sequencing was done on a sample of blood, either unsorted or a sorted T cell fraction (not recorded which). These receptors were obtained from a male donor with ankylosing spondylitis.

This clonotype showed up just a few times. The rearrangement joins TRBV7-9 to TRBJ2-7; the match to TRBD2 covers 7 bases. V trimming: 4 bases; J trimming: 4 bases; junction bases outside the gene matches: 4. Germline loops: CDR1 SEHNR, CDR2 FQNEAQ (reference sequence). The CDR3 spans 13 residues. CDR3 sequence: CASSSSGGYEQYF. CDR3 nucleotide sequence: TGTGCCAGCAGCTCCTCGGGGGGTTACGAGCAGTACTTC.

This clonotype turned up a few times. The rearrangement uses TRBV29-1 and TRBJ1-3; D may be TRBD1 (5 bases). Trimming pared 7 bases from V and 0 bases from J, leaving 16 bases between. CDR3 length: 15 residues. CDR1 is SQVTM and CDR2 is ANQGSEA in the germline V gene. CDR3 amino acids: CSAGDAGVSGNTIYF. CDR3 DNA sequence: TGCAGCGCCGGGGACGCCGGTGTCTCTGGAAACACCATATATTTT.

The sample holds a few counts of this clonotype. The CDR3 DNA reads TGTGCCAGCATGGACAGGGCCTACGAGCAGTACTTC. It encodes CASMDRAYEQYF. The V and J genes are TRBV28 and TRBJ2-7, with TRBD1 matching over 8 bases. The CDR3 spans 12 residues. Germline V gives CDR1 MDHEN, CDR2 SYDVKM. V lost 7 bases, J lost 2 bases, and 1 base stayed unmatched.

This clonotype was seen more than once but under ten times. CDR3 amino acids: CASGDRGAGYNEQFF. CDR3 nucleotide sequence: TGCGCCAGCGGGGACAGGGGCGCGGGTTACAATGAGCAGTTCTTC. The chain links TRBV10-1 to TRBJ2-1, with TRBD1 matching over 10 bases. The CDR3 has 15 residues. Germline loops: CDR1 WNHNN, CDR2 SYGVQD (reference sequence). The V gene end was trimmed by 8 bases and the J gene end by 4 bases; junction bases not matched to a gene: 8.

The chain is built from TRBV6-1 and TRBJ2-3; 8 bases match TRBD2. Germline-derived CDR1 and CDR2 are MNHNS and SASEGT. CDR3 length: 16 amino acids. V was clipped by 6 bases and J by 3 bases; unmatched bases: 11. This CDR3 reads CASSSRPGLVTDTQYF. Here the CDR3 DNA reads TGTGCCAGCAGCTCGCGGCCGGGACTAGTGACAGATACGCAGTATTTT.

The chain carries TRBV9 and TRBJ2-2; 9 bases map to TRBD2. The CDR3 totals 13 residues. CDR1 is SGDLS and CDR2 is YYNGEE in the germline V gene. The CDR3 bases are TGTGCAAGCGGGGGGCCAGTCCCCGGGGAGCTGTTTTTT. This codes for CASGGPVPGELFF.

The V call is TRBV30, the J call TRBJ2-5, with 9 bases aligning to TRBD2. With V trimmed by 2 bases and J by 5 bases, 9 bases remained unmatched. The CDR3 sequence is 15 residues long. Germline values: CDR1 GTSNPN, CDR2 SVGIG (reference sequence). CDR3 residues: CAWSYGRREGETQYF. The CDR3 DNA sequence: TGTGCCTGGAGTTATGGAAGGCGGGAGGGGGAGACCCAGTACTTC. The whole variable domain, remainder taken from reference TRBV30 and TRBJ2-5, is SQTIHQWPATLVQPVGSPLSLECTVEGTSNPNLYWYRQAAGRGLQLLFYSVGIGQISSEVPQNLSASRPQDRQFILSSKKLLLSDSGFYLCAWSYGRREGETQYFGPGTRLLVL.

This clonotype was found a few times. The chain joins TRBV11-1 to TRBJ2-1, with D possibly matching TRBD2 (5 bases). CDR1 is SGHAT, CDR2 FQDESV, per germline (reference sequence). This CDR3 is built from 16 residues. The V and J ends lost 1 base and 4 bases respectively, with 14 bases between them. Written as DNA, the CDR3 is TGTGCCAGCAGCTTAGAAGGTGGAGGACTGTACAATGAGCAGTTCTTC. Residues: CASSLEGGGLYNEQFF.

The CDR3 here is CASRQGQGNEQYF. In nucleotides, the CDR3 is TGTGCCAGTCGGCAGGGACAGGGTAACGAGCAGTACTTC. The chain combines TRBV6-1 with TRBJ2-7, with 9 bases that match TRBD1. In germline, CDR1 is MNHNS, CDR2 SASEGT. Losses at the gene ends were 9 bases for V and 5 bases for J; bases not matched to a gene: 8. The CDR3 consists of 13 residues.

The chain has TRBV20-1 and TRBJ1-5; the D gene is possibly TRBD1 (6 bases). Trimming took 4 bases from V and 0 from J, leaving 10 bases between them. The length of the CDR3 is 14 residues. Germline V gives CDR1 DFQATT, CDR2 SNEGSKA (reference sequence). This chain's CDR3 is CSATGQFSNQPQHF. CDR3 sequence (DNA): TGCAGTGCTACAGGACAGTTTAGCAATCAGCCCCAGCATTTT.

The sample holds many counts of this clonotype. The chain links TRBV4-3 to TRBJ2-1; the match to TRBD1 covers 9 bases. V lost 3 bases to trimming and J lost 6 bases; unmatched junction nucleotides: 6. The CDR3 extends over 15 amino acids. From germline, CDR1 is LGHNA and CDR2 YSLEER. CDR3 loop: CASSHQTGGFNEQFF. CDR3 nucleotide sequence: TGCGCCAGCAGCCACCAGACAGGGGGTTTCAATGAGCAGTTCTTC.

This clonotype has only a few counts. The rearrangement links TRBV20-1 to TRBJ2-1; 12 nucleotides line up with TRBD2. The CDR3 sequence is 15 residues long. CDR1 and CDR2 from the germline V gene are DFQATT and SNEGSKA (reference sequence). The V segment lost 3 bases and the J segment 9 bases; nucleotides outside the gene matches: 9. CDR3 nucleotides: TGCAGTGCTAGGGAAGGACTAGCGGGATTCGCTGAGCAGTTCTTC. This codes for CSAREGLAGFAEQFF.

To note about this clonotype: Without the conserved terminal phenylalanine or tryptophan, this CDR3 likely stems from a read error. The chain has TRBV24-1 and TRBJ2-1, with TRBD1 matching 10 bases. CDR1 and CDR2 from the germline V gene are KGHDR and SFDVKD. This CDR3 has 15 amino acids. The V gene end was trimmed by 2 bases and the J gene end by 9 bases; junction bases not matched to a gene: 6. The CDR3 is CATSDSGQGRGEQFY. The CDR3 nucleotides are TGTGCCACCAGTGATTCGGGACAGGGGAGGGGTGAGCAGTTCTAC.

This chain connects TRBV11-2 to TRBJ2-1, with unresolved D. The V and J ends lost 3 bases and 8 bases respectively, with 5 bases between them. Germline-derived CDR1 and CDR2 are SGHAT and FQNNGV. The CDR3 is made up of 11 amino acids. CDR3 loop: CASSFRYEQFF. The CDR3 DNA follows: TGTGCCAGCAGCTTCAGGTATGAGCAGTTCTTC.

This chain uses TRBV18 with TRBJ2-1; TRBD1 might be the D (6 bases). V lost 4 bases and J lost 7, with 23 bases in between. CDR3 length: 17 residues. Per germline, CDR1 KGHSH and CDR2 LQKENI. CDR3 sequence (DNA): TGTGCCAGCTCACTATACCGGGACACCCCCGCGGTGAATGAGCAGTTCTTC. Protein: CASSLYRDTPAVNEQFF.

The gene calls are TRBV28 and TRBJ2-1; 7 bases fit TRBD2. There are 14 residues in the CDR3. Germline V CDR1 and CDR2: MDHEN, SYDVKM. J lost 3 bases, V lost 3 bases, and 2 bases had no gene match. The CDR3 DNA follows: TGTGCCAGCAGTTTCCAGCGGGACTACAATGAGCAGTTCTTC. The encoded protein is CASSFQRDYNEQFF.

The chain carries TRBV2 and TRBJ1-5; the D gene is possibly TRBD1 (6 bases). The germline V and J ends were trimmed by 0 bases and 10 bases, with 13 bases remaining between them. There are 14 residues in the CDR3. Germline CDR1 is SNHLY and CDR2 is FYNNEI. The chain's CDR3 is CASSEARRQAPQHF. In DNA form, the CDR3 reads TGTGCCAGCAGTGAAGCTCGACGACAGGCTCCCCAGCATTTT. Using reference TRBV2 and TRBJ1-5 for the parts outside the CDR3, the full variable domain is EPEVTQTPSHQVTQMGQEVILRCVPISNHLYFYWYRQILGQKVEFLVSFYNNEISEKSEIFDDQFSVERPDGSNFTLKIRSTKLEDSAMYFCASSEARRQAPQHFGDGTRLSIL.

The chain couples TRBV2 to TRBJ2-7, with a tentative D call TRBD1 (5 bases). Germline V CDR1 and CDR2: SNHLY, FYNNEI. The CDR3 consists of 12 residues. Between the trimmed V and J ends, which lost 10 bases and 0 bases, there was a span of 10 bases. CDR3 sequence: CATRVSSYEQYF. CDR3 coding DNA: TGTGCCACCAGGGTCAGCTCCTACGAGCAGTACTTC.